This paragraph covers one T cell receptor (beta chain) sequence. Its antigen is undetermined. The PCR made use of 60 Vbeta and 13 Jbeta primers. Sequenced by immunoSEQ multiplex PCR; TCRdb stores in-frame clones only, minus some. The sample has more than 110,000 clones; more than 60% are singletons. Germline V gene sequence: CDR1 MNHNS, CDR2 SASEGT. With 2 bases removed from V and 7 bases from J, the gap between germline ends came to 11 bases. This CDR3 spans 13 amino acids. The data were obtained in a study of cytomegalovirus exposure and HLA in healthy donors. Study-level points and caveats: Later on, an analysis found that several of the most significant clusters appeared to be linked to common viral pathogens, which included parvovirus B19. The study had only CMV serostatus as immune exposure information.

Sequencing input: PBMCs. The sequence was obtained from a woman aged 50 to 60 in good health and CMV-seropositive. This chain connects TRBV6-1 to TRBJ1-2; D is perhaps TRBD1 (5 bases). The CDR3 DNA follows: TGTGCCAGCAGTGAATGGCAGGGAAGTGGCTACACCTTC. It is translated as CASSEWQGSGYTF.